This is a list of T cell receptor beta chains from one sample in a study of cytomegalovirus exposure and HLA in healthy donors. Data came from immunoSEQ multiplex PCR; TCRdb stores just in-frame clones and leaves some out. The sample holds about 140,000 clones, almost 90% seen once. Sequenced: PBMCs. The receptors come from a woman aged 18 to 35 in good health and CMV-seropositive. The CDR3 runs from the conserved cysteine through the conserved F or W. D genes are given only for firm matches. The size field is filled for only some rows; it gives once, few, many or a size class.

j_call d_call cdr3_length clone_size v_call cdr3_aa cdr3_nt
TRBJ2-1 . 15 . TRBV11-3 CASSSTPSSYNEQFF TGTGCCAGCAGCTCTACCCCGAGCTCCTACAATGAGCAGTTCTTC
TRBJ1-4 . 15 . TRBV2 CASSDSALTIEKLFF TGTGCCAGCAGTGATTCAGCGCTCACTATTGAAAAACTGTTTTTT
TRBJ2-3 TRBD2 16 . TRBV9 CASSVDSGRAGDTQYF TGTGCCAGCAGCGTAGACAGCGGGAGGGCCGGAGATACGCAGTATTTT
TRBJ1-1 . 11 . TRBV28 CASSFRGGAFF TGTGCCAGCAGTTTTCGCGGGGGAGCTTTCTTT
TRBJ1-5 . 14 . TRBV27 CASSLGHRNQPQHF TGTGCCAGCAGCCTGGGACACCGCAATCAGCCCCAGCATTTT
TRBJ1-2 . 13 . TRBV29-1 CSVEDPPGKGYTF TGCAGCGTTGAAGATCCGCCAGGGAAAGGCTACACCTTC
TRBJ1-1 . 14 . TRBV6-5 CASRIRRVNTEAFF TGTGCCAGCAGAATAAGACGGGTGAACACTGAAGCTTTCTTT
TRBJ2-7 TRBD1 16 . TRBV28 CASSFRPGTGSYEQYF TGTGCCAGCAGTTTCCGTCCCGGGACAGGGTCCTACGAGCAGTACTTC
TRBJ2-4 TRBD2 15 once TRBV6-5 CASSYIASGRHIQYF TGTGCCAGCAGTTACATAGCTAGCGGGAGACACATTCAGTACTTC
TRBJ1-1 . 13 . TRBV14 CASSLYLNTEAFF TGTGCCAGCAGCCTATACTTGAACACTGAAGCTTTCTTT
TRBJ1-2 TRBD1 13 . TRBV28 CASRPTGGYGYTF TGTGCCAGCAGACCAACAGGGGGCTATGGCTACACCTTC
TRBJ1-4 . 14 . TRBV7-9 CASSLLRFGEKLFF TGTGCCAGCAGCTTATTGAGGTTCGGTGAAAAACTGTTTTTT
TRBJ1-4 TRBD1 16 . TRBV28 CASSSPPTGGNEKLFF TGTGCCAGCAGTTCCCCCCCGACAGGGGGTAATGAAAAACTGTTTTTT
TRBJ1-5 . 14 . TRBV5-1 CASSTGQSNQPQHF TGCGCCAGCTCAACTGGACAGAGCAATCAGCCCCAGCATTTT
TRBJ2-7 . 13 . TRBV6-5 CASSDRGRGEQYF TGTGCCAGCAGCGACCGGGGTCGAGGGGAGCAGTACTTC
TRBJ2-5 . 13 . TRBV29-1 CSVEVGRVETQYF TGCAGCGTTGAAGTTGGCAGGGTCGAGACCCAGTACTTC
TRBJ1-2 . 14 . TRBV6-1 CASTPGQGYGGYTF TGTGCCAGCACCCCCGGTCAGGGGTACGGTGGCTACACCTTC
TRBJ2-7 TRBD1 18 . TRBV15 CATSREGLYRDRDYEQYF TGTGCCACCAGCAGAGAGGGGCTTTACCGGGACAGGGACTACGAGCAGTACTTC
TRBJ1-1 . 13 . TRBV19 CASSIAPPAEAFF TGTGCCAGTAGTATTGCCCCCCCGGCTGAAGCTTTCTTT
TRBJ2-7 . 12 few TRBV30 CAWSPFSYEQYF TGTGCCTGGAGTCCCTTCTCCTACGAGCAGTACTTC
TRBJ2-7 TRBD2 11 once TRBV6-1 CASSEREGQYF TGTGCCAGCAGTGAAAGGGAGGGGCAGTACTTC
TRBJ2-1 . 15 once TRBV2 CASSELATTYNEQFF TGTGCCAGCAGTGAACTAGCCACTACCTACAATGAGCAGTTCTTC
TRBJ2-3 . 14 . TRBV28 CASRYSSSTDTQYF TGTGCCAGCAGGTATAGTTCGAGCACAGATACGCAGTATTTT
TRBJ1-3 TRBD1 15 . TRBV10-3 CAISVSTGRGNTIYF TGTGCCATCAGTGTCTCGACAGGGCGTGGAAACACCATATATTTT
TRBJ2-1 TRBD2 15 . TRBV10-1 CASSEGLAAYNEQFF TGCGCCAGCAGTGAGGGACTAGCGGCATACAATGAGCAGTTCTTC
TRBJ2-7 . 14 . TRBV27 CASRGQLISYEQYF TGTGCCAGCCGCGGACAGCTAATTTCGTACGAGCAGTACTTC
TRBJ1-2 . 16 few TRBV14 CASSQDQGAGGYGYTF TGTGCCAGCAGCCAAGATCAGGGTGCGGGAGGTTACGGCTACACCTTC
TRBJ2-2 . 17 . TRBV1 CTSSQETRGGNTGELFF TGCACCAGCAGCCAAGAGACCCGCGGGGGGAACACCGGGGAGCTGTTTTTT
TRBJ1-2 . 13 . TRBV7-9 CASSTGGTYGYTF TGTGCCAGCTCTACGGGGGGGACCTATGGCTACACCTTC
TRBJ1-2 . 12 few TRBV10-3 CAISEQTEGYTF TGTGCCATCAGTGAACAGACCGAAGGCTACACCTTC
TRBJ1-1 . 14 . TRBV6-5 CASSTMTGNTEAFF TGTGCCAGCAGCACAATGACAGGGAACACTGAAGCTTTCTTT
TRBJ1-3 TRBD1 18 . TRBV4-3 CASSQERNQGAAGNTIYF TGCGCCAGCAGCCAAGAAAGGAACCAGGGGGCTGCGGGAAACACCATATATTTT
TRBJ1-2 TRBD1 14 once TRBV19 CASSTPGQENGYTF TGTGCCAGTAGTACCCCCGGACAGGAAAATGGCTACACCTTC
TRBJ1-4 . 14 . TRBV19 CASSMSPLNEKLFF TGTGCCAGTAGTATGAGTCCCCTTAATGAAAAACTGTTTTTT
TRBJ1-2 . 15 . TRBV4-1 CASSGEGRVIDGYTF TGCGCCAGCAGCGGAGAAGGGAGGGTAATTGATGGCTACACCTTC
TRBJ1-1 . 15 . TRBV7-3 CASSLGPKRATEAFF TGTGCCAGCAGCTTAGGTCCCAAGAGGGCCACTGAAGCTTTCTTT
TRBJ1-2 . 11 many TRBV2 CAGHSGYGYTF TGTGCCGGCCATTCGGGCTATGGCTACACCTTC
TRBJ1-3 . 17 . TRBV2 CASSEPGHLSSGNTIYF TGTGCCAGCAGTGAACCGGGACACCTGAGCTCTGGAAACACCATATATTTT
TRBJ2-7 . 14 . TRBV10-1 CASRPRQRHYEQYF TGCGCCAGCAGGCCTCGACAGAGACACTACGAGCAGTACTTC
TRBJ1-2 TRBD1 13 few TRBV6-6 CASSSGQGVGYTF TGTGCCAGCAGTTCGGGACAGGGAGTGGGCTACACCTTC